Each of the 19 T cell receptor beta chains below was sequenced from the same sample in a study of control samples from healthy donors and cancer patients. The table came from immunoSEQ multiplex PCR; TCRdb's copy has only in-frame clones and leaves some out. Among around 130,000 clones, around nine tenths were seen once, and the ten largest hold about 3.2%. The source material was blood. The source of these receptors is a man between 50 and 59 years old in good health.

This chain links TRBV29-1 with TRBJ1-4; D is unclear. This CDR3 is built from 12 residues. CDR1 is SQVTM, CDR2 ANQGSEA, per germline. V was trimmed by 5 bases and J by 7 bases, leaving 11 bases between them. CDR3 protein: CSVSLESEKLFF. The CDR3 DNA reads as TGCAGCGTTAGTCTGGAAAGTGAAAAACTGTTTTTT.

The chain employs TRBV24-1 and TRBJ2-3, with 10 nucleotides matching TRBD1. CDR3 size: 15 residues. CDR1 and CDR2 from the germline V gene are KGHDR and SFDVKD. Unmatched junction bases numbered 7, after V lost 7 bases and J lost 4 bases. In nucleotides, the CDR3 is TGTGCCACCAGGGCCCGGACAGGGGGGTCAGATACGCAGTATTTT. Its translation is CATRARTGGSDTQYF.

This clone is a singleton in its sample. The chain recombines TRBV7-3 with TRBJ2-2; 10 nucleotides match TRBD2. The germline V gene encodes CDR1 SGHTA and CDR2 FQGTGA. V lost 1 base to trimming and J lost 2 bases; unmatched junction nucleotides: 1. The length of the CDR3 is 16 residues. The CDR3 DNA reads TGTGCCAGCAGCTTAATAGCGGGGGGAAACACCGGGGAGCTGTTTTTT. It translates to CASSLIAGGNTGELFF.

This sequence joins TRBV12-3 or TRBV12-4 and TRBJ2-7, with TRBD1 matching over 11 bases. This CDR3 is built from 13 residues. Losses at the gene ends were 5 bases for V and 3 bases for J; bases not matched to a gene: 0. The DNA for the CDR3 is TGTGCCAGCAGTGGGACAGGGGGCTACGAGCAGTACTTC. Translating it yields CASSGTGGYEQYF.

This chain links TRBV27 with TRBJ1-2, with TRBD1 identical over 9 bases. The CDR3 is 14 residues long. V lost 4 bases and J lost 2; bases outside the gene matches: 2. Germline values: CDR1 MNHEY, CDR2 SMNVEV (reference sequence). In DNA, the CDR3 is TGTGCCAGCAGTTGGGGACAGGGCAACTATGGCTACACCTTC. Its protein is CASSWGQGNYGYTF.

V gene TRBV27 combines with J gene TRBJ2-2; D is ambiguous. The CDR3 sequence is 16 residues long. V dropped 2 bases and J dropped 1 base, with 11 bases sitting between them. CDR1 and CDR2 from the germline V gene are MNHEY and SMNVEV (reference sequence). DNA of the CDR3: TGTGCCAGCAGTTTAAGGATTCGGCAGAACACCGGGGAGCTGTTTTTT. Protein: CASSLRIRQNTGELFF.

The chain combines TRBV2 with TRBJ1-5, with 7 bases fitting TRBD1. Per germline, CDR1 SNHLY and CDR2 FYNNEI. The trim removed 2 bases at V and 7 bases at J, leaving 8 bases unmatched. The length of the CDR3 is 15 residues. The CDR3 DNA sequence: TGTGCCAGCAGTGAATCAAGGGGGCAGGGGCAGCCCCAGCATTTT. Protein: CASSESRGQGQPQHF.

The genes are TRBV28 and TRBJ2-2; TRBD1 agrees at 9 bases. Trimming removed 4 bases from V and 3 bases from J; junction bases left unmatched: 9. This CDR3 is built from 17 residues. Germline CDR1 is MDHEN and CDR2 is SYDVKM. Here the CDR3 reads CASSSHPGQGHTGELFF. CDR3 bases: TGTGCCAGCAGTTCCCACCCAGGACAGGGGCACACCGGGGAGCTGTTTTTT.

The chain couples TRBV4-2 to TRBJ2-1; 9 bases align to TRBD2. The CDR3 totals 17 residues. V was clipped by 1 base and J by 7 bases; unmatched bases: 11. Per the germline V gene, CDR1 is LGHNA and CDR2 is YNFKEQ. The DNA for the CDR3 is TGTGCCAGCAGCCAAGTAGGGGTTGGCGGGGGGGCGAATGAGCAGTTCTTC. The encoded protein is CASSQVGVGGGANEQFF.

The rearrangement links TRBV29-1 to TRBJ1-5; no clear D. V was shortened by 7 bases and J by 5 bases, with 12 bases between the two germline ends. The CDR3 loop spans 12 amino acids. Germline V gene lookup returns CDR1 SQVTM and CDR2 ANQGSEA. In DNA form, the CDR3 reads TGCAGCGCACGTTACGGGGATCAGCCCCAGCATTTT. Translation gives CSARYGDQPQHF.

Comments on this clone: This specimen includes other DNA sequences encoding the same CDR3. The V and J genes are TRBV6-5 and TRBJ2-3, with a possible D match to TRBD2 (5 bases). This CDR3 has 14 residues. V dropped 2 bases and J dropped 1 base, with 7 bases sitting between them. Per germline, CDR1 MNHEY and CDR2 SVGAGI. DNA for the CDR3: TGTGCCAGCAGTTACAGCGGTGGCACAGATACGCAGTATTTT. It specifies CASSYSGGTDTQYF.

The chain couples TRBV28 to TRBJ1-5, with D perhaps TRBD1 (5 bases). Trimming removed 1 base from V and 8 bases from J, with 6 bases in between. The V gene's germline CDR1 is MDHEN and CDR2 SYDVKM. CDR3 length: 12 residues. CDR3 nucleotide sequence: TGTGCCAGCAGTTTATTGGGGGAGCCCCAGCATTTT. Its protein is CASSLLGEPQHF.

This clone was recorded only once. The chain is built from TRBV28 and TRBJ2-5; the D gene is possibly TRBD1 (5 bases). V lost 6 bases to trimming and J lost 5 bases, with 19 bases between them. Germline assignment: CDR1 MDHEN and CDR2 SYDVKM. The CDR3 loop spans 15 amino acids. CDR3 residues: CASSSIGQGRETQYF. CDR3 DNA: TGTGCCAGCAGCTCGATAGGACAAGGCAGGGAGACCCAGTACTTC.

CDR3 in amino acids: CASSLSGARETQYF. The CDR3 nucleotides are TGTGCCAGCAGCTTAAGCGGGGCCCGGGAGACCCAGTACTTC. This chain links TRBV11-3 with TRBJ2-5; 7 positions match TRBD2. CDR1 is SGHNT and CDR2 is YENEEA in the germline V gene. V shed 2 bases, J shed 5 bases, and the junction held 5 bases outside the gene matches. The CDR3 is 14 residues long. The full variable domain, with the rest looked up from reference TRBV11-3 and TRBJ2-5, is EAGVVQSPRYKIIEKKQPVAFWCNPISGHNTLYWYLQNLGQGPELLIRYENEEAVDDSQLPKDRFSAERLKGVDSTLKIQPAELGDSAVYLCASSLSGARETQYFGPGTRLLVL.

The CDR3 DNA follows: TGTGCCAGCAGTGATAGTGGGAACTCCTACAATGAGCAGTTCTTC. Amino acid sequence: CASSDSGNSYNEQFF. The rearrangement links TRBV6-1 to TRBJ2-1; D is undetermined. CDR1 MNHNS and CDR2 SASEGT come from the germline V gene. This CDR3 spans 15 amino acids. V shed 3 bases and J shed 0 bases, with 9 bases lying between them.

The rearrangement uses TRBV5-1 and TRBJ1-5; tentative D call: TRBD1 (5 bases). V was clipped by 4 bases and J by 7 bases, with 21 bases between them. The V gene's germline CDR1 is SGHRS and CDR2 YFSETQ. The CDR3 contains 16 residues. The CDR3 sequence is CASSPGPSSFDQPQHF. The CDR3 DNA reads TGCGCCAGCAGCCCAGGGCCCTCCTCTTTCGACCAGCCCCAGCATTTT.

V gene TRBV7-8 combines with J gene TRBJ2-1; D assignment may be TRBD1 or TRBD2 (7 bases each). Germline V lookup: CDR1 SGHVS, CDR2 FQNEAQ. Trimming cost V 5 bases and J 5 bases, with 16 bases left between them. CDR3 length equals 15 residues. The CDR3 reads CASSPPGGVHNEQFF. The CDR3 region has the DNA TGTGCCAGCAGCCCCCCAGGGGGGGTGCACAATGAGCAGTTCTTC.

The rearrangement joins TRBV15 to TRBJ1-1, with TRBD1 matching 8 bases. The V gene's germline CDR1 is LNHNV and CDR2 YYDKDF (reference sequence). Unmatched junction bases numbered 9, after V lost 2 bases and J lost 1 base. The CDR3 is 17 residues long. The CDR3 DNA is TGTGCCACCAGCAGACTCCAAACCGGGACAGGGAACACTGAAGCTTTCTTT. It yields the protein CATSRLQTGTGNTEAFF.

V gene TRBV2 combines with J gene TRBJ1-1; D remains ambiguous. CDR1 is SNHLY, CDR2 FYNNEI, per germline. This CDR3 is built from 12 residues. The V end was cut by 3 bases, the J end by 10 bases, with 12 bases between. The CDR3 spells CASSDPGVGAFF. The CDR3 DNA reads as TGTGCCAGCAGTGACCCCGGGGTAGGAGCTTTCTTT.